The rows below give T cell receptor beta chains drawn from one sample of a study of T cells after yellow fever vaccination. A single record per CDR3 protein comes from TCRdb applying MiXCR to the 5' RACE reads. This table holds some 220,000 distinct CDR3 sequences, under 3.5% found once. The sample in question was CD4+ T cells sorted from PBMCs, obtained 10 days after the yellow fever booster vaccination. All receptors derive from a man between 18 and 29 years old who received the YFV17D yellow fever vaccine. CDR3s include the opening cysteine and the closing phenylalanine or tryptophan. Fields, in order: J gene, clone size, D gene, V gene, CDR3 DNA, CDR3 protein. A D gene is named only where the DNA matches it firmly. The listing skips clone size in some rows; elsewhere it reads once, few, many or a size class.

TRBJ2-5,.,TRBD1,TRBV6-2/TRBV6-3,TGTGCCAGCAGTTATGGGCCACAGGGGTCGACGGAGACCCAGTACTTC,CASSYGPQGSTETQYF
TRBJ2-1,.,.,TRBV29-1,TGCAGCGTTGTAGTAAGCTCCTACAATGAGCAGTTCTTC,CSVVVSSYNEQFF
TRBJ2-3,medium-sized,.,TRBV2,TGTGCCAGCAGTGAGAGGGGCCACGCAGATACGCAGTATTTT,CASSERGHADTQYF
TRBJ2-7,many,.,TRBV18,TGTGCCAGCTCACTGTCAGACAGCTGGGGCTACGAGCAGTACTTC,CASSLSDSWGYEQYF
TRBJ2-3,.,TRBD2,TRBV6-2/TRBV6-3,TGTGCCAGCAGTCTATTTTTCGCCGGGACTAACCTACTAGATACGCAGTATTTT,CASSLFFAGTNLLDTQYF
TRBJ1-3,.,.,TRBV2,TGTGCCAGCAGTGACCATGGAGGAAACACCATATATTTT,CASSDHGGNTIYF
TRBJ2-7,many,.,TRBV12-3/TRBV12-4,TGTGCCAGCAGTTTAGAGGGATACGAGCAGTACTTC,CASSLEGYEQYF
TRBJ2-5,few,.,TRBV29-1,TGCAGCGTCCTAGGGGCTCTAATAGAGACCCAGTACTTC,CSVLGALIETQYF
TRBJ2-3,many,TRBD2,TRBV5-1,TGCGCCAGCAGCTCCCCTGAGCGGGGGATGGCAGATACGCAGTATTTT,CASSSPERGMADTQYF
TRBJ1-1,.,.,TRBV12-3/TRBV12-4,TGTGCCAGCAGTTTACCGGGAGGGGAGACTGAAGCTTTCTTT,CASSLPGGETEAFF
TRBJ2-1,.,.,TRBV5-1,TGCGCCAGCAGCTTATATAGGGACTCGGGCTCCTACAATGAGCAGTTCTTC,CASSLYRDSGSYNEQFF
TRBJ1-1,few,.,TRBV30,TGTGCCTGGAGTGCCTTCTTGGCGTTGTTGAACACTGAAGCTTTCTTT,CAWSAFLALLNTEAFF
TRBJ2-1,many,TRBD2,TRBV6-1,TGTGCCAGCAGTCATAGCGGGGGCAGCTCCTACAATGAGCAGTTCTTC,CASSHSGGSSYNEQFF
TRBJ2-1,many,TRBD2,TRBV2,TGTGCCAGCAGTGCCACAGCGGGGGTATACAATGAGCAGTTCTTC,CASSATAGVYNEQFF
TRBJ2-1,.,TRBD2,TRBV24-1,TGTGCCACCAGTGACCCTCTAGCGGGGGGGTACAATGAGCAGTTCTTC,CATSDPLAGGYNEQFF
TRBJ2-2,few,.,TRBV12-3/TRBV12-4,TGTGCCAGCAGTTCCCGGAGGTTCGCTTTGAAAACCGGGGAGCTGTTTTTT,CASSSRRFALKTGELFF
TRBJ2-7,few,TRBD1,TRBV29-1,TGCAGCGTTGATGGGGGTGGGGGACAGGGCGCCGAGCAGTACTTC,CSVDGGGGQGAEQYF
TRBJ2-3,many,TRBD1,TRBV20-1,TGCAGTGCTTGGACGGGACAGACCGGCGGTCTCGCCGTGTTGAGCACAGATACGCAGTATTTT,CSAWTGQTGGLAVLSTDTQYF
TRBJ2-2,few,.,TRBV4-2,TGTGCCAGCAGGGGGGCAGGGGCGCTGAGCCCCGGGGAGCTGTTTTTT,CASRGAGALSPGELFF
TRBJ2-5,many,.,TRBV4-1,TGCGCCAGCAGCCAATGGCGGCAAGAGACCCAGTACTTC,CASSQWRQETQYF
TRBJ2-5,few,.,TRBV5-1,TGCGCCAGCAGCTTGGAGGCAGAGCAAGAGACCCAGTACTTC,CASSLEAEQETQYF
TRBJ2-2,many,.,TRBV4-3,TGCGCCAGCAGCCAAGGGGGACGGTTCGGGGAGCTGTTTTTT,CASSQGGRFGELFF
TRBJ2-2,many,.,TRBV20-1,TGCAGTGCTAGAGATCCGTCCGGGAAGGCCGGGGAGCTGTTTTTT,CSARDPSGKAGELFF
TRBJ2-5,.,TRBD2,TRBV7-2,TGTGCCAGCAGCTCCCAGCGGGGCGGGGAGACCCAGTACTTC,CASSSQRGGETQYF
TRBJ1-4,many,TRBD1,TRBV9,TGTGCCAGCAGCGTAGTGGGACAGGTGATCCGGGGTGAAAAACTGTTTTTT,CASSVVGQVIRGEKLFF
TRBJ1-6,few,.,TRBV7-2,TGTGCCAGCAGCTTAGCCGGCGGCGGTAGGTCTTCACCCCTCCACTTT,CASSLAGGGRSSPLHF
TRBJ2-7,many,TRBD2,TRBV14,TGTGCCAGCAGCTTCGGGGGGAGGATGGCTTTATACGAGCAGTACTTC,CASSFGGRMALYEQYF
TRBJ2-1,many,.,TRBV11-3,TGTGCCAGCAGCTTAGTGGGGGACAATGAGCAGTTCTTC,CASSLVGDNEQFF
TRBJ2-3,many,.,TRBV2,TGTGCCAGCAGTTACGCCGATACGCAGTATTTT,CASSYADTQYF
TRBJ2-7,.,.,TRBV30,TGTGCCTGGAGTGTACCCGGGCGGAGCTCCTACGAGCAGTACTTC,CAWSVPGRSSYEQYF
TRBJ2-3,many,.,TRBV20-1,TGCAGTGCTGGAATTGGGGCCAGCACAGATACGCAGTATTTT,CSAGIGASTDTQYF
TRBJ2-6,.,TRBD1,TRBV5-1,TGCGCCAGCAGCTTTGGACAGGGTTATTCCGGGGCCAACGTCCTGACTTTC,CASSFGQGYSGANVLTF
TRBJ1-1,few,.,TRBV7-9,TGTGCCAGCAGTTCCCGACAGCCTGAAGCTTTCTTT,CASSSRQPEAFF
TRBJ2-3,.,.,TRBV24-1,TGTGCCACCAGTGATCCTGGGGGGCGCGAGCCAGATACGCAGTATTTT,CATSDPGGREPDTQYF